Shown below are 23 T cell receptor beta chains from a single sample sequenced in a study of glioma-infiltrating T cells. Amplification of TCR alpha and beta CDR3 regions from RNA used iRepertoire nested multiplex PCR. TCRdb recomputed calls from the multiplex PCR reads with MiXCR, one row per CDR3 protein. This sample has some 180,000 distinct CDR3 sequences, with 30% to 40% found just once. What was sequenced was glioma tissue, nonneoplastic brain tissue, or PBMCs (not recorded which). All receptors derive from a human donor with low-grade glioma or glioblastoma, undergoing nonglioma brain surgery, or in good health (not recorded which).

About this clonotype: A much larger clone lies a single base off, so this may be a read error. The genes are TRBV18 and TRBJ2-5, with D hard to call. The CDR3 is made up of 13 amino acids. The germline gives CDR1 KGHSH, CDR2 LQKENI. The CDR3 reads CASSPNGEETKYF. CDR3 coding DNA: TGTGCCAGCTCACCAAATGGGGAAGAGACCAAGTACTTC.

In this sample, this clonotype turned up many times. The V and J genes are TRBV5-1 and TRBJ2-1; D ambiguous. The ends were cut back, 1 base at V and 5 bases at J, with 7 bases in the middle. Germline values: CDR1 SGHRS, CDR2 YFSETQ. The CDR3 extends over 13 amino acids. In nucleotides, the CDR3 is TGCGCCAGCAGCTTGAGTCTCGACAATGAGCAGTTCTTC. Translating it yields CASSLSLDNEQFF.

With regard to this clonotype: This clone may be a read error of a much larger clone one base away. The CDR3 region has the DNA TGCAGCCCCCGGGGGAGTAGTAGGACTGAAGCTTTCTTT. Protein product: CSPRGSSRTEAFF. The genes are TRBV29-1 and TRBJ1-1; D might be TRBD1 (5 bases). The V gene lost 8 bases and the J gene lost 5 bases, with 18 bases spanning the gap. Germline V gene sequence: CDR1 SQVTM, CDR2 ANQGSEA. The CDR3 spans 13 residues.

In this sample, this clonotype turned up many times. CDR3 sequence: CASSLIPGAQETQYF. The CDR3 DNA reads TGTGCCAGCAGCTTAATTCCAGGGGCACAAGAGACCCAGTACTTC. The chain recombines TRBV7-3 with TRBJ2-5; D is possibly TRBD1 (6 bases). Trimming took 1 base from V and 2 from J, leaving 11 bases between them. Germline assignment: CDR1 SGHTA and CDR2 FQGTGA. CDR3 length: 15 residues.

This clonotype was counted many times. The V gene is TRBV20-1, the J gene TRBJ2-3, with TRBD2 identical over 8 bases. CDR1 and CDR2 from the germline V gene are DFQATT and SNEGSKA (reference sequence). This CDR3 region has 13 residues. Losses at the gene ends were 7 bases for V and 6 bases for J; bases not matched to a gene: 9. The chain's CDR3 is CSVREGPRDTQYF. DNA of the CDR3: TGCAGTGTCCGGGAGGGCCCTCGTGATACGCAGTATTTT.

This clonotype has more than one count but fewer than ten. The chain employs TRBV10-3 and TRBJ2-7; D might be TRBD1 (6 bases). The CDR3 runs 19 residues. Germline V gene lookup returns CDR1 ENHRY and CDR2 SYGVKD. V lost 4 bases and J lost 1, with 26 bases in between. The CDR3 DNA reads TGTGCCATCAGTGGTCCGAAAAACGGAACTCTAGGGGGATCCTACGAGCAGTACTTC. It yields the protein CAISGPKNGTLGGSYEQYF.

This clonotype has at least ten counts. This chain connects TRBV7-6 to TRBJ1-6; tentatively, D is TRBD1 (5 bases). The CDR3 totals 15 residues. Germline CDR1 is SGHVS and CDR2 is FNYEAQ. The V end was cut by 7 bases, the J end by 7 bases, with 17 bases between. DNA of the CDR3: TGTGCCAGCACCAATGCCGGGACCGGGAATTCACCCCTCCACTTT. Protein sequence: CASTNAGTGNSPLHF.

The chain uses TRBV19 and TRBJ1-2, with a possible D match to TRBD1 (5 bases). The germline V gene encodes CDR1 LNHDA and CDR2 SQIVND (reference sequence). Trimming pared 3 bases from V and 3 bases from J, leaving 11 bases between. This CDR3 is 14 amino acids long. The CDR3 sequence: CASSIPGKDYGYTF. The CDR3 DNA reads TGTGCCAGTAGTATCCCAGGGAAGGACTATGGCTACACCTTC.

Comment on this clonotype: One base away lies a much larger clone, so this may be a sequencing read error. This CDR3 is CSGSGALAGVVQFF. The CDR3 DNA is TGCAGCGGATCCGGGGCACTAGCGGGAGTGGTGCAGTTCTTC. The chain has TRBV29-1 and TRBJ2-1, with 11 bases matching TRBD2. Germline V gene data show CDR1 as SQVTM and CDR2 as ANQGSEA. The ends lost 7 bases at V and 12 bases at J; junction bases unmatched: 14. The CDR3 loop spans 14 amino acids.

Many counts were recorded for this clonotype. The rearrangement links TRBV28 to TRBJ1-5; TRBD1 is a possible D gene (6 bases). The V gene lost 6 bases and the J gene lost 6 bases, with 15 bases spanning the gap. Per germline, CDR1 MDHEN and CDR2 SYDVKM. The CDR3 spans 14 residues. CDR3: CASSRGGATQPQHF. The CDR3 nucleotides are TGTGCCAGCAGCCGGGGGGGGGCGACTCAGCCCCAGCATTTT.

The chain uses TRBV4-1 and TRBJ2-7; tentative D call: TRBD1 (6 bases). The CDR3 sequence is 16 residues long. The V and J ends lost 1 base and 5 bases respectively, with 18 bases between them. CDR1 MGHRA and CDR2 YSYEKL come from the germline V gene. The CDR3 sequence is CASSQGNRANRDEQYF. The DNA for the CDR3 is TGCGCCAGCAGCCAAGGAAACCGGGCGAACAGGGACGAGCAGTACTTC.

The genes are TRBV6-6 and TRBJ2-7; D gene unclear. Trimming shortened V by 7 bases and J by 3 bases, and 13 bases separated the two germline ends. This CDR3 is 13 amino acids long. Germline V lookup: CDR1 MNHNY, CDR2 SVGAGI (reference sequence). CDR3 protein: CASNGVGDYEQYF. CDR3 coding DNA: TGTGCCAGCAATGGGGTGGGTGACTACGAGCAGTACTTC.

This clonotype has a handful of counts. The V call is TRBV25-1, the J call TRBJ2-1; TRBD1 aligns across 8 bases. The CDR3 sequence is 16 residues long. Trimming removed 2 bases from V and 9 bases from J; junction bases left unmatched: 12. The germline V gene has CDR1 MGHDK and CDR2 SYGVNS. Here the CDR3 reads CASSEETRTGPIEQFF. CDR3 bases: TGTGCCAGCAGTGAAGAAACTAGGACAGGGCCAATTGAGCAGTTCTTC.

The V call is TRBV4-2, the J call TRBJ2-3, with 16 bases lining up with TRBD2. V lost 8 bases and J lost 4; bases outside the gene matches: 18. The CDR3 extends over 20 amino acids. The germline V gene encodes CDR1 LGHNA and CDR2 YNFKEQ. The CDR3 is CASGAQIPGLAGGPPDTQYF. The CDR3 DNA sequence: TGTGCCAGCGGCGCCCAAATCCCGGGACTAGCGGGAGGGCCTCCAGATACGCAGTATTTT.

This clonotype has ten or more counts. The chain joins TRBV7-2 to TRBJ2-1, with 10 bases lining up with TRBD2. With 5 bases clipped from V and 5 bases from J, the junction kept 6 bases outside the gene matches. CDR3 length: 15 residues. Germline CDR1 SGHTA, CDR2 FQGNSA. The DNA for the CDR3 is TGTGCCAGCAGCCTCAGGACTAGCGGTCACAATGAGCAGTTCTTC. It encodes CASSLRTSGHNEQFF. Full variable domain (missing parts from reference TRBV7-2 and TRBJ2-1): GAGVSQSPSNKVTEKGKDVELRCDPISGHTALYWYRQSLGQGLEFLIYFQGNSAPDKSGLPSDRFSAERTGGSVSTLTIQRTQQEDSAVYLCASSLRTSGHNEQFFGPGTRLTVL.

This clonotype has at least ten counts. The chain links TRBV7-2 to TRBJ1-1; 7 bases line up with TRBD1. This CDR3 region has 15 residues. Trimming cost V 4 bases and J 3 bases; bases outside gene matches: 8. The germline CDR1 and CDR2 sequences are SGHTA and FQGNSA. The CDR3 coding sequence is TGTGCCAGCAGCTGGACAGGCCTAGGGGACACTGAAGCTTTCTTT. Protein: CASSWTGLGDTEAFF.

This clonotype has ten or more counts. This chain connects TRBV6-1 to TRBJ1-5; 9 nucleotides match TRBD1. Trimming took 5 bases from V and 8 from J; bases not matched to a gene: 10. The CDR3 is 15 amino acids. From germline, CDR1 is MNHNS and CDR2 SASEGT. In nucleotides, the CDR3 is TGTGCCAGCAGTAGACAGGGGGGAGGGTGGGAGCCCCAGCATTTT. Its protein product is CASSRQGGGWEPQHF.

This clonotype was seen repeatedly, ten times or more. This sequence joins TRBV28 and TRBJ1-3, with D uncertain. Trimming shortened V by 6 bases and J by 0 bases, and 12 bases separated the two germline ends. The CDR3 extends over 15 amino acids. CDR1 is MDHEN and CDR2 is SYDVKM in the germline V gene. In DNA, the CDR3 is TGTGCCAGCAGGGACCTTGATTTCTCTGGAAACACCATATATTTT. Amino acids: CASRDLDFSGNTIYF. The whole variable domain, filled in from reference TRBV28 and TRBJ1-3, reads DVKVTQSSRYLVKRTGEKVFLECVQDMDHENMFWYRQDPGLGLRLIYFSYDVKMKEKGDIPEGYSVSREKKERFSLILESASTNQTSMYLCASRDLDFSGNTIYFGEGSWLTVV.

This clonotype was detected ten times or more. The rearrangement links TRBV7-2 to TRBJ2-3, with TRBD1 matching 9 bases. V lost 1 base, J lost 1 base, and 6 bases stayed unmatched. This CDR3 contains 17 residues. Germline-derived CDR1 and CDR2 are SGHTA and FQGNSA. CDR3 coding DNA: TGTGCCAGCAGCTTAGTTCAACAGGGGGCTGGCACAGATACGCAGTATTTT. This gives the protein CASSLVQQGAGTDTQYF.

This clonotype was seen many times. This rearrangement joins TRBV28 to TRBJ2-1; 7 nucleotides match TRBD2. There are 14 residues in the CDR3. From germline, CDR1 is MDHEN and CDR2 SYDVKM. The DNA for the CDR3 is TGTGTCACCTGGCGGGCTAGCGGAAACAATGAGCAGTTCTTC. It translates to CVTWRASGNNEQFF.

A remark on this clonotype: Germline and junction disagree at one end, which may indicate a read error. CDR3 amino acids: CSASRTAQETKYF. Here the CDR3 DNA reads TGCAGTGCTAGTCGGACGGCCCAAGAGACCAAGTACTTC. The gene calls are TRBV20-1 and TRBJ2-5; no firm D call. This CDR3 comprises 13 residues. The germline gives CDR1 DFQATT, CDR2 SNEGSKA (reference sequence).

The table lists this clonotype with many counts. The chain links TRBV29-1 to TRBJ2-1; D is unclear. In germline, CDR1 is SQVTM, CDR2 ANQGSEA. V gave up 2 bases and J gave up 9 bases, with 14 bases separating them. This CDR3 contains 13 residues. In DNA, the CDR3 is TGCAGCGTTGAACTGGGTACCTGGGGTGAGCAGTTCTTC. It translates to CSVELGTWGEQFF.

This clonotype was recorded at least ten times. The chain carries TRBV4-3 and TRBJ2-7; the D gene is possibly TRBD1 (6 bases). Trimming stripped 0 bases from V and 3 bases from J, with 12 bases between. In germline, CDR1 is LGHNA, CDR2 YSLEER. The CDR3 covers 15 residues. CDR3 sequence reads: CASSQEKGGNYEQYF. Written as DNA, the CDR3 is TGCGCCAGCAGCCAAGAAAAAGGGGGAAACTACGAGCAGTACTTC.